A single sample gave rise to the 18 T cell receptor beta chains below, sequenced in a study of cytomegalovirus exposure and HLA in healthy donors. The PCR used 60 Vbeta and 13 Jbeta primers. Produced via immunoSEQ multiplex PCR; TCRdb's table is partial and in-frame only. Here the sample spans more than 85,000 clones, approximately 57% being singletons. Sequenced input: PBMCs. The receptors shown here come from a woman in her twenties or thirties in good health and CMV-seronegative.

The V gene is TRBV10-2, the J gene TRBJ2-3; D gene ambiguous. Germline V gene sequence: CDR1 WSHSY, CDR2 SAAADI. V lost 6 bases and J lost 8, with 9 bases in between. The CDR3 is 11 amino acids. The chain's CDR3 is CASSLPGTQYF. Here the CDR3 DNA reads TGCGCCAGCAGCCTGCCGGGTACGCAGTATTTT.

The J gene is TRBJ1-1, the V gene TRBV5-1, with D maybe TRBD1 (5 bases). The length of the CDR3 is 14 residues. Germline V lookup: CDR1 SGHRS, CDR2 YFSETQ. V shed 1 base and J shed 7 bases, with 14 bases lying between them. The CDR3 reads CASSLKVAGLEAFF. CDR3 nucleotides: TGCGCCAGCAGCTTGAAGGTCGCAGGGCTTGAAGCTTTCTTT. Full variable domain (missing parts from reference TRBV5-1 and TRBJ1-1): KAGVTQTPRYLIKTRGQQVTLSCSPISGHRSVSWYQQTPGQGLQFLFEYFSETQRNKGNFPGRFSGRQFSNSRSEMNVSTLELGDSALYLCASSLKVAGLEAFFGQGTRLTVV.

The chain recombines TRBV2 with TRBJ2-7; 10 bases line up with TRBD2. The CDR3 totals 15 residues. Trimming at V came to 0 bases and at J to 7 bases, leaving 6 bases not matched to a gene. Germline V gene data show CDR1 as SNHLY and CDR2 as FYNNEI. The chain's CDR3 is CASSEASGRAEEQYF. CDR3 sequence (DNA): TGTGCCAGCAGTGAAGCGAGCGGGAGGGCCGAGGAGCAGTACTTC.

The CDR3 DNA reads as TGTGCCAGCAGTCGGACAGAATCTAACTATGGCTACACCTTC. It encodes CASSRTESNYGYTF. The chain recombines TRBV7-8 with TRBJ1-2, with a tentative D call TRBD1 (6 bases). Trimming took 6 bases from V and 0 from J, leaving 11 bases between them. CDR3 size: 14 residues. CDR1 and CDR2 from the germline V gene are SGHVS and FQNEAQ.

This chain connects TRBV5-1 to TRBJ2-7; 12 bases are shared with TRBD1. Trimming took 4 bases from V and 6 from J; bases not matched to a gene: 17. This CDR3 is built from 18 residues. Germline V gives CDR1 SGHRS, CDR2 YFSETQ. The chain's CDR3 is CASSPMPPGQGAPIEQYF. Written as DNA, the CDR3 is TGCGCCAGCAGCCCCATGCCACCGGGACAGGGGGCGCCCATCGAGCAGTACTTC.

V usage is TRBV6-6 and J usage is TRBJ2-5; TRBD2 aligns across 7 bases. V was pared by 5 bases and J by 5 bases, with 8 bases of the junction left unmatched. CDR1 MNHNY and CDR2 SVGAGI come from the germline V gene (reference sequence). The CDR3 loop spans 14 amino acids. The CDR3 region is CASSIGLVTETQYF. CDR3 coding DNA: TGTGCCAGCAGTATCGGACTAGTTACCGAGACCCAGTACTTC.

This clone has just a few counts. The chain recombines TRBV10-1 with TRBJ2-3; 9 nucleotides align to TRBD2. The CDR3 length is 15 residues. Looked up from germline, CDR1 is WNHNN and CDR2 is SYGVQD (reference sequence). J was trimmed by 0 bases and V by 2 bases; bases with no gene match: 0. The CDR3 loop reads CASSETSGSTDTQYF. The CDR3 DNA is TGCGCCAGCAGTGAGACTAGCGGGAGCACAGATACGCAGTATTTT.

A few counts support this clone. In nucleotides, the CDR3 is TGCAGTGCTGGGGGGTCCTATGGCTACACCTTC. Its translation is CSAGGSYGYTF. The chain couples TRBV20-1 to TRBJ1-2, with D perhaps TRBD1 (5 bases). The CDR3 extends over 11 amino acids. V was clipped by 5 bases and J by 4 bases, with 8 bases between them. From germline, CDR1 is DFQATT and CDR2 SNEGSKA (reference sequence).

This sequence joins TRBV5-4 and TRBJ2-3, with TRBD2 matching over 10 bases. This CDR3 is 16 amino acids long. CDR1 and CDR2 (germline): SGHNT, YYREEE (reference sequence). Germline trimming cut 1 base from V and 1 base from J; bases unmatched to any gene: 3. The CDR3 sequence is CASSLFLAGGTDTQYF. DNA for the CDR3: TGTGCCAGCAGCTTGTTTCTAGCGGGAGGCACAGATACGCAGTATTTT.

V usage is TRBV7-8 and J usage is TRBJ1-1; a possible D gene is TRBD1 (5 bases). This CDR3 spans 14 amino acids. Germline V gene data show CDR1 as SGHVS and CDR2 as FQNEAQ. V lost 1 base and J lost 10, with 16 bases in between. The CDR3 reads CASSLGGVLRGAFF. CDR3 nucleotide sequence: TGTGCCAGCAGCTTAGGGGGGGTCCTTCGAGGAGCTTTCTTT.

V and J are TRBV2 and TRBJ1-4; weak D call: TRBD1 (6 bases). The CDR3 has 15 amino acids. Trimming stripped 0 bases from V and 4 bases from J, with 9 bases between. Germline-derived CDR1 and CDR2 are SNHLY and FYNNEI. The CDR3 DNA is TGTGCCAGCAGTGAAGCGGGGGGGCGTAATGAAAAACTGTTTTTT. It codes for CASSEAGGRNEKLFF. Full variable domain (remainder filled in from reference TRBV2 and TRBJ1-4): EPEVTQTPSHQVTQMGQEVILRCVPISNHLYFYWYRQILGQKVEFLVSFYNNEISEKSEIFDDQFSVERPDGSNFTLKIRSTKLEDSAMYFCASSEAGGRNEKLFFGSGTQLSVL.

The CDR3 nucleotides are TGTGCCAGCAGCTTGGGACCGACGAGCGGTCAGCCCCAGCATTTT. Translating gives CASSLGPTSGQPQHF. V usage is TRBV5-6 and J usage is TRBJ1-5; D not resolved. Trimming pared 0 bases from V and 6 bases from J, leaving 13 bases between. The length of the CDR3 is 15 residues. Looked up from germline, CDR1 is SGHDT and CDR2 is YYEEEE.

CDR3 bases: TGTGCCAGTAGTATAGAGTCGGGTAGGAGCAATCAGCCCCAGCATTTT. Translating gives CASSIESGRSNQPQHF. The chain is built from TRBV19 and TRBJ1-5; D uncertain. V gave up 0 bases and J gave up 1 base, with 10 bases separating them. This CDR3 spans 16 amino acids. Looked up from germline, CDR1 is LNHDA and CDR2 is SQIVND (reference sequence).

The gene calls are TRBV6-5 and TRBJ1-3, with D tentatively TRBD1 (6 bases). The CDR3 is made up of 16 amino acids. V dropped 2 bases and J dropped 4 bases, with 15 bases sitting between them. Germline lookup yields CDR1 MNHEY and CDR2 SVGAGI. As DNA, the CDR3 is TGTGCCAGCAGTTACACTCAACAGGGATCAGGAAACACCATATATTTT. Protein product: CASSYTQQGSGNTIYF.

The V call is TRBV28, the J call TRBJ2-7, with 7 positions matching TRBD1. The junction had 7 bases not matched to a gene; V was cut back by 2 bases and J by 6 bases. Germline assignment: CDR1 MDHEN and CDR2 SYDVKM. This CDR3 is built from 14 residues. CDR3 region: CASSLINRGAEQYF. The DNA for the CDR3 is TGTGCCAGCAGTTTAATTAACAGGGGAGCCGAGCAGTACTTC.

This clone was seen more than once but under ten times. The chain carries TRBV13 and TRBJ2-1; D gene ambiguous. The CDR3 consists of 13 residues. V was cut by 4 bases and J by 6 bases, with 10 bases left in between. CDR1 is PRHDT, CDR2 FYEKMQ, per germline (reference sequence). CDR3 nucleotide sequence: TGTGCCAGCAGCTACCTTAGCCCCAATGAGCAGTTCTTC. Translating gives CASSYLSPNEQFF.

This chain links TRBV6-4 with TRBJ2-1, with unresolved D. The CDR3 is made up of 12 amino acids. Germline lookup yields CDR1 MRHNA and CDR2 SNTAGT. Trimming pared 6 bases from V and 9 bases from J, leaving 12 bases between. CDR3 in DNA: TGTGCCAGCAGCGTAACGGGTCGTGAGCAGTTCTTC. It encodes CASSVTGREQFF.

This chain joins TRBV5-6 and TRBJ2-3, with 8 bases lining up with TRBD1. Germline V lookup: CDR1 SGHDT, CDR2 YYEEEE. V shed 4 bases and J 3 bases; nucleotides not matched to a gene: 7. The CDR3 extends over 15 amino acids. The DNA for the CDR3 is TGTGCCAGCAGCGTATACAGGGGGAGGACAGATACGCAGTATTTT. Translated: CASSVYRGRTDTQYF.